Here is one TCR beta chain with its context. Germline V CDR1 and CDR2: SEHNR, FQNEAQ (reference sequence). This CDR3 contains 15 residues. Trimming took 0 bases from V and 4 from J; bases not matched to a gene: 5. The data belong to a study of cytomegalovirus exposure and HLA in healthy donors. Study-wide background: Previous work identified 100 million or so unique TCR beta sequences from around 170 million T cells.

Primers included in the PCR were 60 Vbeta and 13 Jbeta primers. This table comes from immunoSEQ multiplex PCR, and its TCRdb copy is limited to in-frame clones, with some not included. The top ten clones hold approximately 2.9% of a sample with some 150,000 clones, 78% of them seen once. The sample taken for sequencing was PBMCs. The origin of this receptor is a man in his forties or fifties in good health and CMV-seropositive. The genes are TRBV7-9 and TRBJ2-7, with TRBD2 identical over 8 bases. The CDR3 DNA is TGTGCCAGCAGCTTAGCCGGGACTAGAGCTTACGAGCAGTACTTC. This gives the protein CASSLAGTRAYEQYF.